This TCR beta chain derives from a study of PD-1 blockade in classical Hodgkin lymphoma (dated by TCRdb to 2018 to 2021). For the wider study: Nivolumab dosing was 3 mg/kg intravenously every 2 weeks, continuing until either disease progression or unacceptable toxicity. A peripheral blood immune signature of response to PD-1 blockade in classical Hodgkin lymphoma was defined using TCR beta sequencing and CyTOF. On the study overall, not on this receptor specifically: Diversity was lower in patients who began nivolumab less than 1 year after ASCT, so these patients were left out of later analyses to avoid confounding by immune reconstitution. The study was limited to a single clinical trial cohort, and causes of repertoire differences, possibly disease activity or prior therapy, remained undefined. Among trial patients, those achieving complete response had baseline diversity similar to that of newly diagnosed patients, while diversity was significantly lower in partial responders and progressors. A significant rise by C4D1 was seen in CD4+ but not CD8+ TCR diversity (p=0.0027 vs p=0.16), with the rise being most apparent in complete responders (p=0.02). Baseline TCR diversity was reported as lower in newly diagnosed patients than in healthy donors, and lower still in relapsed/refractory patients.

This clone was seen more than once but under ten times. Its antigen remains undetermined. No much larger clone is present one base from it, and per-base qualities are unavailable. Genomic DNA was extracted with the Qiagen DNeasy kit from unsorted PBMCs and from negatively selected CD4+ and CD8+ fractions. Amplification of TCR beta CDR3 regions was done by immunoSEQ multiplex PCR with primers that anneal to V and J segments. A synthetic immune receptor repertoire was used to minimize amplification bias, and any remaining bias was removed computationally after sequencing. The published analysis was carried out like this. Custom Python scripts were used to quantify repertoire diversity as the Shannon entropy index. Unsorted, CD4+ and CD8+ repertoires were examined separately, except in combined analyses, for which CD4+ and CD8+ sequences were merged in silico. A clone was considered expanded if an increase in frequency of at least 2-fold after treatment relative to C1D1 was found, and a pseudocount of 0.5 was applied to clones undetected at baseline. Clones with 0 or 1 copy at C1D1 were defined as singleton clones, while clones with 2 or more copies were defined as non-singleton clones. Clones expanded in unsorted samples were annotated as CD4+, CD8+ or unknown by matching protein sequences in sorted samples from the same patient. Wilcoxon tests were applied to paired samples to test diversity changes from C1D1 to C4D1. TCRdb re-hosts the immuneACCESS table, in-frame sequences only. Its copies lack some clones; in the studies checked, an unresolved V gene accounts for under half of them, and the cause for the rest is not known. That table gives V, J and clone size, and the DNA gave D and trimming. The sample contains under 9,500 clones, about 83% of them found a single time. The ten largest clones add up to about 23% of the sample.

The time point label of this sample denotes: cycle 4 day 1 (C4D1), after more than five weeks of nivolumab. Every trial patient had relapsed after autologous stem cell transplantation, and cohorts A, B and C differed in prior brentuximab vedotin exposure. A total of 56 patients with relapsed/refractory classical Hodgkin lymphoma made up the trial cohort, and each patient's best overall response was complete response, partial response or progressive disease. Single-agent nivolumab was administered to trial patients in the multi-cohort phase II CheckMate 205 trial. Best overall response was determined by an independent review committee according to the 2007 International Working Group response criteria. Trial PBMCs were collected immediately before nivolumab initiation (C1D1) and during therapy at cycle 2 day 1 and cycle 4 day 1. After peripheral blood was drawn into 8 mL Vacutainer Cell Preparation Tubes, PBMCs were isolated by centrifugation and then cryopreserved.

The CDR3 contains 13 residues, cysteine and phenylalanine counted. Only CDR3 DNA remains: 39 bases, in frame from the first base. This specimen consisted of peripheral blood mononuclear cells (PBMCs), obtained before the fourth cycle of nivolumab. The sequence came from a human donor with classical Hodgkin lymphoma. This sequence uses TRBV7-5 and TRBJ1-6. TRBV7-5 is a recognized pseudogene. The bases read TGTGCCAGAAGCTTAGTGGGGAATTCACCCCTCCACTTT. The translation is CARSLVGNSPLHF.